The present entry profiles one TCR beta chain with its context. Its recognized antigen is unknown. Base-call qualities are not available, and no considerably larger clone is one nucleotide away. Libraries were built with the immunoSEQ multiplex PCR assay. TCRdb's version of the immuneACCESS table is confined to in-frame rearrangements and falls short of the full clone set. An unresolved V gene accounts for under half of the shortfall where checked; the remainder is of unknown origin. The sample table holds tens of thousands of clones, of which 85% to 95% were seen once. Under 7% of the sample is in the top ten clones. This record belongs to a study of T cell changes during pregnancy in multiple sclerosis (dated by TCRdb to between 2018 and 2020). For context, the study as a whole: In women with multiple sclerosis, the researchers looked at how the T cell repertoire shifted as pregnancy progressed.

The CDR3 runs 17 amino acids, cysteine and phenylalanine included. Only the CDR3 region is kept as DNA, spanning 51 bases read in frame from base 1. The germline V gene sets CDR1 to SGHRS and CDR2 to YFSETQ. Germline trimming amounts to 0 bases on V and 0 bases on J, with 6 as the count of junction bases outside the gene matches. The source was CD8+ T cells from peripheral blood mononuclear cells, collected in the third trimester of pregnancy. This sequence uses TRBV5-1 and TRBJ2-7; 10 bases in the middle match TRBD2. The clonotype was recovered from a female donor with multiple sclerosis, enrolled in a pregnancy study. The CDR3 sequence is CASSLARASGSSYEQYF. DNA sequence: TGCGCCAGCAGCTTGGCTAGGGCTAGCGGGAGCTCCTACGAGCAGTACTTC.